This note documents a single T cell receptor (beta chain) sequence. The sample comes from a study of T cell changes during pregnancy in multiple sclerosis. Method: immunoSEQ multiplex PCR; TCRdb's copy keeps in-frame clones and lacks some. The sample has about 75,000 clones, approximately 88% seen once. The CDR3 is 14 amino acids. CDR1 is MRHNA, CDR2 SNTAGT, per germline. The J segment lost 2 bases and the V segment lost 8 bases, leaving 7 bases of the junction unmatched. Sample: peripheral blood, taken in the first trimester of pregnancy. The gene calls are TRBV6-4 and TRBJ2-3, with 7 bases fitting TRBD1. The receptor was derived from a female donor in good health, enrolled as a control in a pregnancy study. The CDR3 DNA follows: TGTGCCAGCGCCAAGACAGGGCCCACAGATACGCAGTATTTT. Encoded protein: CASAKTGPTDTQYF.